Shown below are 24 T cell receptor beta chains from a single sample sequenced in a study of monozygotic twins with cystic fibrosis. Data came from immunoSEQ multiplex PCR; TCRdb stores just in-frame clones and leaves some out. Here the sample spans fewer than 30,000 clones, 90% being singletons. What was sequenced was blood. Receptor source: a girl aged 2-9 years with cystic fibrosis.

The chain recombines TRBV30 with TRBJ1-1; tentatively, D is TRBD1 (5 bases). The CDR3 is 13 residues long. Deletions cut 3 bases from V and 1 base from J, with 9 bases between. The V gene's germline CDR1 is GTSNPN and CDR2 SVGIG (reference sequence). CDR3: CAWSEGPNTEAFF. DNA of the CDR3: TGTGCCTGGAGCGAGGGGCCGAACACTGAAGCTTTCTTT.

The chain has TRBV13 and TRBJ2-2; tentatively, D is TRBD2 (5 bases). Looked up from germline, CDR1 is PRHDT and CDR2 is FYEKMQ (reference sequence). The CDR3 is made up of 16 amino acids. Deletions cut 5 bases from V and 3 bases from J, with 16 bases between. This chain's CDR3 is CASSLAPGSDTGELFF. Written as DNA, the CDR3 is TGTGCCAGCAGCCTAGCTCCGGGATCGGACACCGGGGAGCTGTTTTTT.

This clone appeared a single time. The chain is built from TRBV5-5 and TRBJ1-1; D is unresolved. This CDR3 contains 16 residues. Germline V CDR1 and CDR2: SGHKS, YYEKEE (reference sequence). The V and J ends lost 1 base and 0 bases respectively, with 13 bases between them. CDR3 sequence (DNA): TGTGCCAGCAGCTTGACCTGGGTGTCCCTGAACACTGAAGCTTTCTTT. It specifies CASSLTWVSLNTEAFF.

Written as DNA, the CDR3 is TGTGCCAGCAGGTCCCCGGGGGGTCTTTATGGCTACACCTTC. Its protein is CASRSPGGLYGYTF. This chain links TRBV27 with TRBJ1-2; maybe TRBD1 (5 bases). CDR3 length: 14 residues. V shed 6 bases and J shed 5 bases, with 16 bases lying between them. CDR1 MNHEY and CDR2 SMNVEV come from the germline V gene (reference sequence).

Here the CDR3 reads CASSQDGGGELFF. Here the CDR3 DNA reads TGTGCCAGCAGCCAAGATGGGGGCGGGGAGCTGTTTTTT. The V gene is TRBV14, the J gene TRBJ2-2; D tentatively fits TRBD1 or TRBD2 (5 bases each). Germline-derived CDR1 and CDR2 are SGHDN and FVKESK. This CDR3 has 13 residues. V lost 0 bases and J 7 bases, leaving 6 bases between the germline ends.

The V and J genes are TRBV10-1 and TRBJ2-6; D remains unclear. The germline V and J ends were trimmed by 6 bases and 2 bases, with 14 bases remaining between them. Germline V gives CDR1 WNHNN, CDR2 SYGVQD (reference sequence). The length of the CDR3 is 16 residues. This CDR3 reads CASRGRSRTGANVLTF. As DNA, the CDR3 is TGCGCCAGCAGAGGCAGATCAAGGACTGGGGCCAACGTCCTGACTTTC.

The chain uses TRBV7-2 and TRBJ2-3; TRBD1 might be the D (5 bases). Germline V CDR1 and CDR2: SGHTA, FQGNSA. CDR3 length: 16 amino acids. Trimming took 1 base from V and 0 from J, leaving 11 bases between them. CDR3 loop: CASSLVVQASTDTQYF. CDR3 nucleotide sequence: TGTGCCAGCAGCTTAGTGGTACAGGCTAGCACAGATACGCAGTATTTT. The whole variable domain, remainder taken from reference TRBV7-2 and TRBJ2-3, is GAGVSQSPSNKVTEKGKDVELRCDPISGHTALYWYRQSLGQGLEFLIYFQGNSAPDKSGLPSDRFSAERTGGSVSTLTIQRTQQEDSAVYLCASSLVVQASTDTQYFGPGTRLTVL.

The chain employs TRBV30 and TRBJ1-2, with D perhaps TRBD1 (5 bases). Per germline, CDR1 GTSNPN and CDR2 SVGIG (reference sequence). The CDR3 covers 16 residues. Trimming removed 4 bases from V and 2 bases from J, with 20 bases in between. In nucleotides, the CDR3 is TGTGCCTGGATCTCCGACAGCAAACAAAGGAACTATGGCTACACCTTC. Translating it yields CAWISDSKQRNYGYTF.

This chain uses TRBV4-1 with TRBJ1-1; the D gene is possibly TRBD1 (5 bases). This CDR3 has 18 residues. V was cut by 2 bases and J by 0 bases, with 19 bases left in between. Germline CDR1 and CDR2: MGHRA and YSYEKL. This CDR3 is CASSQPRGGVELNTEAFF. The CDR3 DNA reads as TGCGCCAGCAGCCAACCTCGGGGGGGGGTGGAGCTGAACACTGAAGCTTTCTTT.

V gene TRBV5-1 combines with J gene TRBJ1-2, with 7 bases that match TRBD1. With 5 bases clipped from V and 4 bases from J, the junction kept 8 bases outside the gene matches. This CDR3 comprises 14 residues. The V gene's germline CDR1 is SGHRS and CDR2 YFSETQ. The CDR3 coding sequence is TGCGCCAGCAGGCTGAGGGGGGACAGCTATGGCTACACCTTC. Protein: CASRLRGDSYGYTF.

The rearrangement uses TRBV5-6 and TRBJ2-5; 8 nucleotides match TRBD1. V was pared by 4 bases and J by 2 bases, with 10 bases of the junction left unmatched. The length of the CDR3 is 16 residues. Germline V gene lookup returns CDR1 SGHDT and CDR2 YYEEEE. The CDR3 DNA reads as TGTGCCAGCAGCCACATCCCCGGACAGGGACAAGAGACCCAGTACTTC. This sequence encodes CASSHIPGQGQETQYF.

The chain uses TRBV5-1 and TRBJ2-7, with 9 bases that match TRBD1. V shed 0 bases and J 1 base; nucleotides not matched to a gene: 8. The length of the CDR3 is 17 residues. Germline V gene data show CDR1 as SGHRS and CDR2 as YFSETQ. The CDR3 sequence is CASSLGQQGQGSYEQYF. Written as DNA, the CDR3 is TGCGCCAGCAGCTTGGGTCAGCAGGGACAGGGTTCCTACGAGCAGTACTTC.

This sequence joins TRBV2 and TRBJ2-5, with D tentatively TRBD2 (5 bases). The CDR3 runs to 15 residues. Germline lookup yields CDR1 SNHLY and CDR2 FYNNEI. V dropped 7 bases and J dropped 0 bases, with 15 bases sitting between them. CDR3 region: CASISGVWDQETQYF. The DNA for the CDR3 is TGTGCCAGCATTTCCGGGGTGTGGGACCAAGAGACCCAGTACTTC.

In DNA, the CDR3 is TGCGCCAGCAGCCTCAGGCGAGGGAGCACAGATACGCAGTATTTT. Its translation: CASSLRRGSTDTQYF. The V and J genes are TRBV4-1 and TRBJ2-3; TRBD2 might be the D (5 bases). With 4 bases removed from V and 0 bases from J, the gap between germline ends came to 11 bases. The length of the CDR3 is 15 residues. Germline V CDR1 and CDR2: MGHRA, YSYEKL.

The chain uses TRBV6-6 and TRBJ1-2; D is undetermined. The germline CDR1 and CDR2 sequences are MNHNY and SVGAGI (reference sequence). The CDR3 has 14 residues. Deletions cut 8 bases from V and 0 bases from J, with 13 bases between. Written as DNA, the CDR3 is TGTGCCAGCCTGTCGGTGGACGCTAACTATGGCTACACCTTC. Encoded protein: CASLSVDANYGYTF.

The rearrangement links TRBV7-9 to TRBJ1-5, with 8 bases identical to TRBD1. CDR1 and CDR2 (germline): SEHNR, FQNEAQ (reference sequence). Losses at the gene ends were 3 bases for V and 5 bases for J; bases not matched to a gene: 12. The CDR3 totals 17 residues. The CDR3 protein is CASSFCPGQVCDQPQHF. The CDR3 DNA sequence: TGTGCCAGCAGCTTTTGTCCGGGACAGGTGTGCGATCAGCCCCAGCATTTT.

The CDR3 DNA is TGTGCCAGCAGCTTACGTCGGGACTCGTACAATGAGCAGTTCTTC. It is translated as CASSLRRDSYNEQFF. The chain is built from TRBV11-1 and TRBJ2-1; tentatively, D is TRBD2 (6 bases). V lost 2 bases and J lost 4, with 12 bases in between. This CDR3 has 15 residues. Germline-derived CDR1 and CDR2 are SGHAT and FQDESV (reference sequence).

The gene calls are TRBV7-2 and TRBJ1-2; no definite D call. The CDR3 covers 15 residues. From germline, CDR1 is SGHTA and CDR2 FQGNSA. Trimming took 7 bases from V and 0 from J, leaving 15 bases between them. CDR3 coding DNA: TGTGCCAGCACTCCTCCCGCCAGGTCTAACTATGGCTACACCTTC. Protein product: CASTPPARSNYGYTF.

V usage is TRBV6-5 and J usage is TRBJ2-1, with D possibly being TRBD1 or TRBD2 (6 bases each). Trimming cost V 0 bases and J 2 bases, with 8 bases left between them. CDR1 MNHEY and CDR2 SVGAGI come from the germline V gene. This CDR3 is 15 amino acids long. In DNA, the CDR3 is TGTGCCAGCAGTTACTCCGGGGGCGCCTACAATGAGCAGTTCTTC. Translation gives CASSYSGGAYNEQFF.

The gene calls are TRBV7-2 and TRBJ1-4, with D perhaps TRBD1 (6 bases). Germline V gene sequence: CDR1 SGHTA, CDR2 FQGNSA. V lost 6 bases to trimming and J lost 5 bases, with 13 bases between them. The CDR3 is 14 residues long. The CDR3 DNA reads as TGTGCCAGCAGACCACAGGGTTTAAATGAAAAACTGTTTTTT. It is translated as CASRPQGLNEKLFF.

The V gene is TRBV7-2, the J gene TRBJ2-6; D might be TRBD1 (5 bases). CDR3 length: 17 residues. The germline gives CDR1 SGHTA, CDR2 FQGNSA. Trimming took off 5 bases at V and 1 base at J, with 15 bases between the two ends. The CDR3 DNA reads TGTGCCAGCAGCGCCCGACGGACACCGTCTGGGGCCAACGTCCTGACTTTC. It yields the protein CASSARRTPSGANVLTF.

The chain links TRBV30 to TRBJ2-7; TRBD1 agrees at 8 bases. Germline CDR1 is GTSNPN and CDR2 is SVGIG (reference sequence). The CDR3 length is 13 residues. J gave up 4 bases and V 2 bases, and 4 bases lay outside the gene matches. Here the CDR3 DNA reads TGTGCCTGGAGTTCCCAGGGGGCTTACGAGCAGTACTTC. Encoded protein: CAWSSQGAYEQYF.

V and J are TRBV9 and TRBJ2-2, with 9 bases matching TRBD2. Losses at the gene ends were 3 bases for V and 2 bases for J; bases not matched to a gene: 5. This CDR3 contains 16 residues. The V gene's germline CDR1 is SGDLS and CDR2 YYNGEE. The CDR3 spells CASSDPGLANTGELFF. The CDR3 coding sequence is TGTGCCAGCAGCGACCCGGGACTAGCTAACACCGGGGAGCTGTTTTTT.

The V gene is TRBV5-4, the J gene TRBJ1-1; TRBD1 might be the D (6 bases). The germline V gene has CDR1 SGHNT and CDR2 YYREEE (reference sequence). Trimming stripped 2 bases from V and 4 bases from J, with 9 bases between. There are 13 residues in the CDR3. DNA for the CDR3: TGTGCCAGCAGCTTAGCAGGGGTCACTGAAGCTTTCTTT. Translating gives CASSLAGVTEAFF.